This entry describes one T cell receptor beta chain. Its antigen is not yet known. Base qualities are not at hand, and no much larger clone is one base apart. Library preparation was by 5' RACE. The listed sequencing device is Illumina HiSeq 2500. The second PCR ran for about 6 to 12 cycles and used a J-beta primer mix along with a sample-barcoded 5' primer. A template-switch 5' adaptor carrying 12 random nucleotides introduced a unique molecular identifier onto each TCR beta cDNA molecule. Each sample yielded at least 3 million CDR3-containing paired-end reads. The Mint cDNA synthesis kit, primed by a TRBC-specific oligonucleotide, was used to synthesize first-strand cDNA from all RNA. Following uracil-DNA glycosylase treatment, a first 18-cycle PCR with universal primers M1SS and BC2_uni_R was performed on all cDNA. The original pipeline was this. For normalization, 1 million high-quality reads, each with a distinct molecular identifier, were randomly selected from each sample. Instead of being binned into consensus sequences, reads that shared molecular identifiers were thrown out. MiTCR, with a Q25 quality threshold and the strictest error-elimination algorithm, was used for CDR3 identification, clonotype clustering and error correction. A nonparametric unseen species model with Euler transformation was used to estimate a lower bound on total TCR beta diversity. Using fastp trimming at Q25 and MiXCR clonotype assembly, TCRdb reanalyzed the public sequencing data and kept in-frame beta chains. Rows with a matching CDR3 protein are joined into one entry that keeps the most common DNA and genes. These V and J calls are TCRdb output, not the study's own analysis. The sample contains some 1.4 million distinct CDR3 sequences, about 43% of them found a single time. Of the sample, 7.9% is held by the ten largest clones.

This specimen comes from a study of blood T cells in healthy people across ages (dated by TCRdb to 2015 to 2017). Study-level background: Template switching captured roughly one uniquely barcoded TCR beta cDNA molecule per two T cells in model experiments. To track age-related changes in TCR beta repertoire diversity, the study relied on deep sequencing normalized with unique cDNA molecular identifiers. The donors were divided into four age groups: young (average around 15 years), middle-aged (almost 40), aged (roughly 66) and long-lived (around 87). To avoid experimental bias, donors of different ages were spread randomly across the sequencing lanes. For two donors (one aged 18 to 29 and one aged 80 or older), the study analyzed two additional independent replicas of 1 million unique cDNA reads from the same blood draw. Paper-wide results and their limitations: Total diversity estimates from one million sequenced T cells were considered lower bounds and underestimates. The long-lived group showed more naive CD4+ T cells, fewer expanded clones and increased TCR diversity than the aged group, suggesting age selection. Because donor CMV infection status was unknown, age-related changes in expanded clonotypes were potentially confounded. Conclusive comparison of naive and antigen-experienced compartments was prevented by the profiling of bulk unsorted PBMCs. As age increased, observed TCR beta diversity per million T cells dropped in a roughly linear way, and a significant reduction was already evident by age around 41. A strong correlation was found between observed TCR beta diversity and the percentage of naive T cells measured by flow cytometry.

Donors were 39 systemically healthy Caucasian individuals from Russia aged roughly 6 to 95 years. About 9.1 milliliters of peripheral blood were collected from each donor into EDTA-treated Vacutainer tubes. PBMCs were isolated by Ficoll-Paque density-gradient centrifugation, with at least 6 million obtained per sample. Total RNA, at least 5 micrograms per sample, was extracted from PBMCs with Trizol reagent. For every donor, an aliquot of PBMCs went through flow cytometry to measure the percentages of naive CD45RAhigh/CD27high T cells. Material for sequencing was blood. The sequence came from a woman aged 18-35 years in good health.

The CDR3 corresponds to CSARGPQAGGLQETQYF. The sequenced DNA: TGCAGTGCTAGAGGCCCCCAAGCGGGGGGCCTCCAAGAGACCCAGTACTTC. In this chain, TRBV20-1 is recombined with TRBJ2-5, with TRBD2 identical over 9 junction bases. The germline V gene (reference sequence) supplies CDR1 DFQATT and CDR2 SNEGSKA. Ends trimmed: V by 1 base, J by 1 base; bases unmatched to a gene: 10. From cysteine to phenylalanine, the CDR3 is 17 amino acids long. Only the CDR3 part of the read is kept: 51 bases, read in frame from the first base.